The 29 T cell receptor beta chains presented below share a single source sample, sequenced in a study of blood T cell repertoires in COVID-19. Profiled with immunoSEQ multiplex PCR; TCRdb holds only in-frame clones, not every one. The repertoire consists of about 140,000 clones, with 75% to 90% occurring once and the leading ten covering over 2%. Sequences were obtained from peripheral blood. These receptors were collected from a man aged 50 or older with active COVID-19.

The J gene is TRBJ1-1, the V gene TRBV11-2; TRBD1 aligns across 10 bases. Trimming removed 4 bases from V and 6 bases from J; junction bases left unmatched: 8. The germline V gene encodes CDR1 SGHAT and CDR2 FQNNGV. This CDR3 has 15 amino acids. CDR3 nucleotide sequence: TGTGCCAGCAGCTGGGGGACAGGGGCCCTCTCTGAAGCTTTCTTT. As protein: CASSWGTGALSEAFF.

This clone was detected only once. The V gene is TRBV30, the J gene TRBJ2-5; a weak D match, TRBD1 (6 bases). The germline V gene encodes CDR1 GTSNPN and CDR2 SVGIG (reference sequence). V lost 0 bases, J lost 5 bases, and 10 bases lay in between. The CDR3 is 13 residues long. This CDR3 is CAWSVMGAETQYF. As DNA, the CDR3 is TGTGCCTGGAGTGTTATGGGGGCCGAGACCCAGTACTTC.

V and J are TRBV5-1 and TRBJ1-1, with D hard to call. With 4 bases removed from V and 3 bases from J, the gap between germline ends came to 13 bases. The CDR3 is 14 amino acids. CDR1 SGHRS and CDR2 YFSETQ come from the germline V gene. CDR3 region: CASSPFERHTEAFF. The DNA for the CDR3 is TGCGCCAGCAGCCCGTTCGAGCGGCACACTGAAGCTTTCTTT.

The chain links TRBV5-6 to TRBJ2-5; 8 bases match TRBD1. Unmatched junction bases numbered 10, after V lost 1 base and J lost 5 bases. Per germline, CDR1 SGHDT and CDR2 YYEEEE. This CDR3 comprises 16 residues. Here the CDR3 reads CASSLRTGTGDETQYF. DNA for the CDR3: TGTGCCAGCAGCTTGAGGACCGGGACAGGAGACGAGACCCAGTACTTC.

In nucleotides, the CDR3 is TGCAGCGAAGCGACAGTCATGAACACTGAAGCTTTCTTT. It translates to CSEATVMNTEAFF. The chain employs TRBV29-1 and TRBJ1-1; perhaps TRBD1 as D (5 bases). The CDR3 totals 13 residues. V was clipped by 7 bases and J by 0 bases, with 12 bases between them. Germline V lookup: CDR1 SQVTM, CDR2 ANQGSEA.

This clone has a single count. The chain combines TRBV9 with TRBJ1-1; D not resolved. The CDR3 covers 14 residues. CDR1 SGDLS and CDR2 YYNGEE come from the germline V gene. V dropped 4 bases and J dropped 7 bases, with 17 bases sitting between them. In nucleotides, the CDR3 is TGTGCCAGCAGCCCCTTTTCGGACGGGGATGAAGCTTTCTTT. Protein sequence: CASSPFSDGDEAFF.

This chain links TRBV19 with TRBJ1-6; 8 positions match TRBD1. CDR3 length: 15 residues. Losses at the gene ends were 5 bases for V and 5 bases for J; bases not matched to a gene: 5. The germline V gene has CDR1 LNHDA and CDR2 SQIVND (reference sequence). The CDR3 region is CASSVGTGNNSPLHF. The CDR3 DNA reads TGTGCCAGTAGTGTCGGGACAGGAAATAATTCACCCCTCCACTTT.

CDR3 sequence: CASSRGAWELFF. The CDR3 region has the DNA TGTGCCAGCAGCCGGGGGGCGTGGGAGCTGTTTTTT. The rearrangement uses TRBV7-2 and TRBJ2-2; a possible D gene is TRBD2 (7 bases). The CDR3 extends over 12 amino acids. Trimming left V 5 bases short and J 9 bases short, with 10 bases between. The germline gives CDR1 SGHTA, CDR2 FQGNSA.

The J gene is TRBJ1-6, the V gene TRBV6-1; D gene uncertain. Germline V gene sequence: CDR1 MNHNS, CDR2 SASEGT. This CDR3 is built from 13 residues. V gave up 1 base and J gave up 9 bases, with 7 bases separating them. CDR3 loop: CASSEVGSSPLHF. CDR3 in DNA: TGTGCCAGCAGTGAAGTCGGTTCTTCACCCCTCCACTTT.

The chain couples TRBV30 to TRBJ1-5; 7 bases align to TRBD1. Unmatched junction bases numbered 31, after V lost 4 bases and J lost 4 bases. CDR3 length equals 22 residues. CDR1 is GTSNPN and CDR2 is SVGIG in the germline V gene (reference sequence). In DNA, the CDR3 is TGTGCCTGGATCTCCGGGGGCCTGACAGGGTTTGTTTCCCCATTCCGGAATCAGCCCCAGCATTTT. It codes for CAWISGGLTGFVSPFRNQPQHF.

In this sample, this clone turned up a few times. The rearrangement links TRBV7-2 to TRBJ2-7, with D perhaps matching TRBD2 (5 bases). The CDR3 covers 14 residues. Trimming removed 3 bases at V and 1 base at J, with 10 bases between. The germline V gene encodes CDR1 SGHTA and CDR2 FQGNSA. In DNA form, the CDR3 reads TGTGCCAGCAGCTTGGAGGTTGGATCCTACGAGCAGTACTTC. This encodes CASSLEVGSYEQYF.

The chain combines TRBV7-6 with TRBJ2-1; 8 nucleotides align to TRBD2. V trimming: 8 bases; J trimming: 9 bases; junction bases outside the gene matches: 15. The CDR3 extends over 15 amino acids. Germline lookup yields CDR1 SGHVS and CDR2 FNYEAQ. CDR3 loop: CASGTLAGTSFEQFF. CDR3 DNA sequence: TGTGCCAGCGGCACGTTAGCGGGAACTTCTTTTGAGCAGTTCTTC.

By share of the sample, this clone is medium-sized (0.01 to 0.1%). The chain combines TRBV12-3 or TRBV12-4 with TRBJ2-7; D might be TRBD1 (5 bases). V gave up 8 bases and J gave up 2 bases, with 10 bases separating them. This CDR3 is 12 amino acids long. CDR3 protein: CASGPRAYEQYF. The CDR3 bases are TGTGCCAGCGGACCCAGGGCCTACGAGCAGTACTTC.

The chain is built from TRBV4-2 and TRBJ2-5; 10 nucleotides agree with TRBD2. The CDR3 covers 18 residues. The V gene end was trimmed by 0 bases and the J gene end by 4 bases; junction bases not matched to a gene: 11. Germline V gene sequence: CDR1 LGHNA, CDR2 YNFKEQ. The DNA for the CDR3 is TGTGCCAGCAGCCAAGAAGGGAGGTCTAGCGGGGGCTTAGAGACCCAGTACTTC. This sequence encodes CASSQEGRSSGGLETQYF.

The chain is built from TRBV28 and TRBJ1-4; 7 nucleotides agree with TRBD1. Per the germline V gene, CDR1 is MDHEN and CDR2 is SYDVKM. Trimming at V came to 2 bases and at J to 0 bases, leaving 0 bases not matched to a gene. The CDR3 runs 15 residues. The CDR3 region is CASSLTGATNEKLFF. The CDR3 DNA reads as TGTGCCAGCAGTTTAACAGGGGCAACTAATGAAAAACTGTTTTTT.

This sequence joins TRBV5-8 and TRBJ1-2, with TRBD1 as a possible D gene (5 bases). Germline loops: CDR1 SGHTS, CDR2 YDEGEE. The V end was cut by 0 bases, the J end by 3 bases, with 21 bases between. The CDR3 covers 18 residues. The CDR3, as DNA: TGTGCCAGCAGCTTGGTAGGGGACTCTACTATGGGATACTATGGCTACACCTTC. This codes for CASSLVGDSTMGYYGYTF.

The chain has TRBV4-2 and TRBJ2-7; 11 bases fit TRBD2. Germline CDR1 is LGHNA and CDR2 is YNFKEQ. Trimming took 1 base from V and 6 from J; bases not matched to a gene: 8. CDR3 length: 16 residues. The CDR3 DNA reads TGTGCCAGCAGCCAAGCAATTAGCGGGGGGGAGGGCGAGCAGTACTTC. This sequence encodes CASSQAISGGEGEQYF.

The chain uses TRBV12-5 and TRBJ1-3, with D maybe TRBD1 (6 bases). CDR3 size: 14 residues. Trimming cost V 5 bases and J 0 bases, with 8 bases left between them. Germline V gene data show CDR1 as LGHNT and CDR2 as FRNRAP. CDR3 amino acids: CASGQGLSGNTIYF. DNA for the CDR3: TGTGCTAGTGGTCAGGGGCTCTCTGGAAACACCATATATTTT.

DNA of the CDR3: TGTGCCAGTAGTATAGGGACAGGTCCCTACGAGCAGTACTTC. Protein sequence: CASSIGTGPYEQYF. This chain uses TRBV19 with TRBJ2-7, with 7 bases identical to TRBD1. The ends lost 1 base at V and 2 bases at J; junction bases unmatched: 2. CDR3 length equals 14 residues. Germline V gives CDR1 LNHDA, CDR2 SQIVND (reference sequence).

V usage is TRBV5-4 and J usage is TRBJ2-3, with TRBD2 matching over 8 bases. V dropped 0 bases and J dropped 1; count of bases not matched to a gene: 4. The CDR3 length is 16 residues. Germline values: CDR1 SGHNT, CDR2 YYREEE (reference sequence). The CDR3 sequence is CASSLDVSGGTDTQYF. In nucleotides, the CDR3 is TGTGCCAGCAGCTTGGATGTTAGCGGGGGCACAGATACGCAGTATTTT.

V and J are TRBV3-1 (or the pseudogene TRBV3-2) and TRBJ2-7; 7 nucleotides agree with TRBD2. The V gene's germline CDR1 is LGHDT and CDR2 YNNKEL (reference sequence). The V gene end was trimmed by 4 bases and the J gene end by 0 bases; junction bases not matched to a gene: 3. CDR3 length: 14 amino acids. CDR3 in amino acids: CASSLSGASYEQYF. CDR3 in DNA: TGTGCCAGCAGCCTAAGCGGGGCCTCCTACGAGCAGTACTTC.

CDR3 loop: CSASSGTGDQPQHF. The DNA for the CDR3 is TGCAGTGCTAGTTCCGGGACAGGGGATCAGCCCCAGCATTTT. This chain links TRBV20-1 with TRBJ1-5; 10 nucleotides align to TRBD1. The CDR3 covers 14 residues. V trimming: 3 bases; J trimming: 5 bases; junction bases outside the gene matches: 4. CDR1 and CDR2 (germline): DFQATT, SNEGSKA (reference sequence).

This rearrangement joins TRBV18 to TRBJ2-3, with 9 bases that match TRBD1. The CDR3 is 15 amino acids. Germline assignment: CDR1 KGHSH and CDR2 LQKENI. The trim removed 6 bases at V and 5 bases at J, leaving 9 bases unmatched. The CDR3 sequence: CASSQSQGAKDTQYF. The CDR3, as DNA: TGTGCCAGCTCTCAATCACAGGGGGCGAAAGATACGCAGTATTTT.

The chain couples TRBV5-1 to TRBJ1-4; TRBD1 matches at 9 bases. Germline V lookup: CDR1 SGHRS, CDR2 YFSETQ. J lost 7 bases, V lost 4 bases, and 11 bases had no gene match. CDR3 length: 16 residues. The CDR3 here is CASSLNPQGAGEKLFF. The CDR3 DNA sequence: TGCGCCAGCAGCCTAAACCCACAGGGGGCAGGTGAAAAACTGTTTTTT.

This clone was recorded once. The rearrangement uses TRBV5-1 and TRBJ2-3; 12 nucleotides match TRBD2. The germline gives CDR1 SGHRS, CDR2 YFSETQ. The CDR3 covers 19 residues. V was pared by 0 bases and J by 8 bases, with 16 bases of the junction left unmatched. The CDR3 bases are TGCGCCAGCAGCTTGGAGGCTAGCGGGGGGGCAGGTCGGGTTGCTACGCAGTATTTT. Translating it yields CASSLEASGGAGRVATQYF.

The chain carries TRBV5-1 and TRBJ2-3; a possible D gene is TRBD2 (6 bases). The CDR3 runs 15 residues. Trimming took off 3 bases at V and 1 base at J, with 12 bases between the two ends. Germline V CDR1 and CDR2: SGHRS, YFSETQ. The CDR3 nucleotides read TGCGCCAGCAGCTCTCGGGGGAGCCGCACAGATACGCAGTATTTT. This sequence encodes CASSSRGSRTDTQYF.

The rearrangement joins TRBV12-3 or TRBV12-4 to TRBJ1-2; 8 bases fit TRBD1. V shed 7 bases, J shed 7 bases, and the junction held 2 bases outside the gene matches. The CDR3 consists of 11 residues. CDR3 sequence: CASNDRGGYTF. CDR3 DNA: TGTGCCAGCAATGACAGGGGTGGCTACACCTTC.

The chain is built from TRBV7-2 and TRBJ1-2, with TRBD1 identical over 7 bases. Germline lookup yields CDR1 SGHTA and CDR2 FQGNSA. The CDR3 runs 13 residues. The trim removed 5 bases at V and 11 bases at J, leaving 11 bases unmatched. CDR3 region: CASSDNDRERYTF. The CDR3 DNA sequence: TGTGCCAGCAGCGACAACGACAGGGAACGGTACACCTTC.

The rearrangement links TRBV4-1 to TRBJ1-1; 9 positions match TRBD1. CDR1 MGHRA and CDR2 YSYEKL come from the germline V gene. This CDR3 is 17 amino acids long. J gave up 4 bases and V 3 bases, and 12 bases lay outside the gene matches. CDR3 sequence (DNA): TGCGCCAGCAGCCATAGACAGGGGGATCGTATGGGCACTGAAGCTTTCTTT. Translating gives CASSHRQGDRMGTEAFF.